Listed here are 6 T cell receptor beta chains from one sample, sequenced in a study of human T cells and chemical hapten exposure. TCRdb re-called the 5' RACE reads with MiXCR, one entry per CDR3 protein. The repertoire consists of over 70,000 distinct CDR3 sequences, with more than 15% occurring once and the leading ten covering about 6.5%. Unfractionated whole blood served as the source for total RNA extraction. These receptors came from a female donor in good health.

This clonotype appeared a few times. The V gene is TRBV30, the J gene TRBJ1-2; 8 nucleotides line up with TRBD1. The CDR3 sequence is 17 residues long. CDR1 is GTSNPN and CDR2 is SVGIG in the germline V gene (reference sequence). Trimming took 8 bases from V and 0 from J; bases not matched to a gene: 17. The CDR3 DNA sequence: TGTGCCCGCACCAAGCCGGGACAGGTATTCGCTAACTATGGCTACACCTTC. Translation gives CARTKPGQVFANYGYTF. The complete variable domain, with remaining parts taken from reference TRBV30 and TRBJ1-2, reads SQTIHQWPATLVQPVGSPLSLECTVEGTSNPNLYWYRQAAGRGLQLLFYSVGIGQISSEVPQNLSASRPQDRQFILSSKKLLLSDSGFYLCARTKPGQVFANYGYTFGSGTRLTVV.

The chain uses TRBV7-2 and TRBJ2-7; no reliable D call. CDR3 length: 14 residues. V lost 4 bases, J lost 4 bases, and 14 bases lay in between. Germline V lookup: CDR1 SGHTA, CDR2 FQGNSA. The CDR3 region is CASSSRPGTYEQYF. In DNA, the CDR3 is TGTGCCAGCAGCTCCCGCCCAGGAACGTACGAGCAGTACTTC.

This chain connects TRBV7-2 to TRBJ2-3; tentatively, D is TRBD2 (6 bases). The CDR3 spans 17 residues. In germline, CDR1 is SGHTA, CDR2 FQGNSA. Between the trimmed V and J ends, which lost 1 base and 3 bases, there was a span of 17 bases. The CDR3 nucleotides read TGTGCCAGCAGCTTAGACGGGATGGGGGGTAATACAGATACGCAGTATTTT. It codes for CASSLDGMGGNTDTQYF.

This clonotype has a handful of counts. This chain connects TRBV7-9 to TRBJ1-2, with 9 bases matching TRBD1. The V segment lost 2 bases and the J segment 8 bases; nucleotides outside the gene matches: 9. Per germline, CDR1 SEHNR and CDR2 FQNEAQ (reference sequence). This CDR3 spans 15 amino acids. CDR3 sequence reads: CASSLTGGAGPGYTF. The CDR3 nucleotides are TGTGCCAGCAGCTTAACAGGGGGCGCGGGCCCAGGCTACACCTTC. Variable domain in full (rest from reference TRBV7-9 and TRBJ1-2): DTGVSQNPRHKITKRGQNVTFRCDPISEHNRLYWYRQTLGQGPEFLTYFQNEAQLEKSRLLSDRFSAERPKGSFSTLEIQRTEQGDSAMYLCASSLTGGAGPGYTFGSGTRLTVV.

The chain couples TRBV6-2 or TRBV6-3 to TRBJ1-1, with 8 bases that match TRBD1. CDR1 and CDR2 from the germline V gene are MNHEY and SVGEGT. The trim removed 2 bases at V and 5 bases at J, leaving 10 bases unmatched. CDR3 size: 16 residues. CDR3 DNA: TGTGCCAGCAGTTACCGACAGACAGGGGAGAAGACTGAAGCTTTCTTT. Encoded protein: CASSYRQTGEKTEAFF.

This rearrangement joins TRBV3-1 to TRBJ1-6; D unclear. The CDR3 length is 12 residues. V lost 0 bases and J lost 14, with 8 bases in between. The germline V gene has CDR1 LGHDT and CDR2 YNNKEL (reference sequence). CDR3 nucleotides: TGTGCCAGCAGCCAAGATCTGAGGGCCCTCCACTTT. As protein: CASSQDLRALHF.